This T cell receptor beta chain was recovered during a study of shared clonotypes between healthy human individuals. Findings and limits, study-wide: Tissue TCR repertoires likely differ from these blood-only repertoires.

The V segment lost 5 bases and the J segment 4 bases; nucleotides outside the gene matches: 2. Germline V lookup: CDR1 SNHLY, CDR2 FYNNEI. This CDR3 has 14 residues. Genomic DNA of each subset was evenly split across several immunoSEQ plates. Assay: immunoSEQ multiplex PCR; the TCRdb copy retains only in-frame clones and omits some. The data contain 2 million to 2.5 million clones, approximately 95% of them singletons. Remarks on this clone: Its target is unknown.

Sequences were obtained from naive CD4+ T cells sorted from blood. Sample subset: CD45RA+ positively selected. The chain uses TRBV2 and TRBJ1-2; 12 nucleotides match TRBD1. The sequence came from a man younger than 30 in good health. CDR3 nucleotides: TGTGCCAGCAGTCGGGACAGGGGGCCCTATGGCTACACCTTC. This encodes CASSRDRGPYGYTF. The variable domain in full, completed from reference TRBV2 and TRBJ1-2, reads EPEVTQTPSHQVTQMGQEVILRCVPISNHLYFYWYRQILGQKVEFLVSFYNNEISEKSEIFDDQFSVERPDGSNFTLKIRSTKLEDSAMYFCASSRDRGPYGYTFGSGTRLTVV.